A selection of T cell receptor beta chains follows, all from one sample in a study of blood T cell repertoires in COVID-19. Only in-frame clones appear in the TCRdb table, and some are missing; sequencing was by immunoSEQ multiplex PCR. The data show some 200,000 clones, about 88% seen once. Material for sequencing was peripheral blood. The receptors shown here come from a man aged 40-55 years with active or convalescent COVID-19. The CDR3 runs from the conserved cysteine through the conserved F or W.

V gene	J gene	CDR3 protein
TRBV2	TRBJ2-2	CASRAGTANTGELFF
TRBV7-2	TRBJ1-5	CASSLGQGVQPQHF
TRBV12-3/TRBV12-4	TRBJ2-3	CATLLSDTQYF
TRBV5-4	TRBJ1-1	CASSLIDRGRDDTEAFF
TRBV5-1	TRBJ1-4	CASSATGTGYNEKLFF
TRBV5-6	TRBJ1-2	CASSRQGALDGYTF
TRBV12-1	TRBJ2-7	CASSFVATGGRRWQYF
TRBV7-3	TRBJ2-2	CASSLLAGALHGELFF
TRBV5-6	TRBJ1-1	CASSLARGGAFF
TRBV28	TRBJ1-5	CASRPDRGQPQHF
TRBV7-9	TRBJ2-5	CASSLAEARETQYF
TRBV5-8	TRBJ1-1	CASSLGASAFF
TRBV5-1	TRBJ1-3	CASSLSVGRGNTIYF
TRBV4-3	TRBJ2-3	CASSPTGFPDTQYF
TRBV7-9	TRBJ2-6	CATKAQGPTSGANVLTF
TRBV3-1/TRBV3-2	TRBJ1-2	CASSLPGTGPYGYTF
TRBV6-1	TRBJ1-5	CASSEAWGRRNQPQHF
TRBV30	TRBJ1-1	CAWSDSTRSWNTEAFF
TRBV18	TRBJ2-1	CASSPLAGEYNEQFF
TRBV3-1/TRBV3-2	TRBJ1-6	CASSRSGNLISPLHF
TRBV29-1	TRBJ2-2	CSVTSGGSNTGELFF
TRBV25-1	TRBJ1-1	CASQGSGVLGTEAFF
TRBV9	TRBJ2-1	CASSPWEVSYNEQFF
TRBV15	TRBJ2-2	CATSRRDLTGELFF
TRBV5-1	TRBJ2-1	CASSLEVFRWFF
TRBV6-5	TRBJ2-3	CASRPHRGRTDTQYF
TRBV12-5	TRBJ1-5	CASGMTGYGNQPQHF
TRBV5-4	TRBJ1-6	CASSLGRGDSPLHF
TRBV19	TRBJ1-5	CASSGTGNQPQHF
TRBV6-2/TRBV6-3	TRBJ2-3	CASSPPFAGAADTQYF